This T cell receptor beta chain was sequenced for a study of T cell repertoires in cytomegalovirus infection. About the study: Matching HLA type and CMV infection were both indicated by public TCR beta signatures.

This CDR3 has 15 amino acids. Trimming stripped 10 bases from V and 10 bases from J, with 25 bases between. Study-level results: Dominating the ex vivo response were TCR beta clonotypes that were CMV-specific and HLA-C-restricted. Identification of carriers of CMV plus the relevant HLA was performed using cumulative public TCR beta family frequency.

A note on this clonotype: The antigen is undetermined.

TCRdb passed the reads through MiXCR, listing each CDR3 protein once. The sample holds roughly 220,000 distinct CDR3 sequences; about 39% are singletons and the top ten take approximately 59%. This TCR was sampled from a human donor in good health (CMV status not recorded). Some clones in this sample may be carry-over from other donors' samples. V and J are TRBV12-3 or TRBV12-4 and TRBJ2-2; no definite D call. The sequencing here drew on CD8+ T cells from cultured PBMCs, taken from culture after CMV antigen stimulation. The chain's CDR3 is CATSPVVPGILELFF. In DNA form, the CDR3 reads TGTGCCACCTCCCCGGTGGTACCTGGGATCTTGGAGCTGTTTTTT.